The rows below give T cell receptor beta chains drawn from one sample of a study of cytomegalovirus exposure and HLA in healthy donors. Profiled with immunoSEQ multiplex PCR; TCRdb holds only in-frame clones, not every one. Here the sample spans roughly 140,000 clones, under 80% being singletons. Sequencing was performed on PBMCs. The receptor source for this set is a male donor in good health and CMV-seronegative. Both conserved end residues are part of each CDR3. Each record gives: clone size, J gene, V gene, D gene, CDR3 DNA, CDR3 protein. D genes are given only for firm matches. Clone size is not always given. Where it is, it says once, few, many or a class for expanded clones.

clone_size: -
j_call: TRBJ2-1
v_call: TRBV27
d_call: -
cdr3_nt: TGTGCCAGCAGTCCCTCGGTTCCCTGTGAGCAGTTCTTC
cdr3_aa: CASSPSVPCEQFF

clone_size: -
j_call: TRBJ2-2
v_call: TRBV4-2
d_call: TRBD1
cdr3_nt: TGTGCCAGCAGCCAAGTCCTTGACAGGGAGAACACCGGGGAGCTGTTTTTT
cdr3_aa: CASSQVLDRENTGELFF

clone_size: -
j_call: TRBJ1-2
v_call: TRBV25-1
d_call: -
cdr3_nt: TGTGCCAGCAGCGGATGGGCGACAGGAACCTCTGGCTACACCTTC
cdr3_aa: CASSGWATGTSGYTF

clone_size: -
j_call: TRBJ2-7
v_call: TRBV11-2
d_call: TRBD1
cdr3_nt: TGTGCCAGCAGCTTAGAAACGGACAGGGGTTACGAGCAGTACTTC
cdr3_aa: CASSLETDRGYEQYF

clone_size: -
j_call: TRBJ1-5
v_call: TRBV6-6
d_call: TRBD1
cdr3_nt: TGTGCCAGCAGTTGGGCGGGCAGGGGGATTGATCAGCCCCAGCATTTT
cdr3_aa: CASSWAGRGIDQPQHF

clone_size: -
j_call: TRBJ2-5
v_call: TRBV9
d_call: TRBD1
cdr3_nt: TGTGCCAGCAGCGTAGACCCGGACAGGGGAGAGACCCAGTACTTC
cdr3_aa: CASSVDPDRGETQYF

clone_size: once
j_call: TRBJ1-3
v_call: TRBV11-2
d_call: -
cdr3_nt: TGTGCCAGCAGCTTTTTGGAAGGGAGCACTACGTCTGGAAACACCATATATTTT
cdr3_aa: CASSFLEGSTTSGNTIYF

clone_size: few
j_call: TRBJ2-1
v_call: TRBV6-5
d_call: -
cdr3_nt: TGTGCCAGCAGTTACTCCACGGAGGGCCATGAGCAGTTCTTC
cdr3_aa: CASSYSTEGHEQFF

clone_size: -
j_call: TRBJ1-1
v_call: TRBV19
d_call: TRBD1
cdr3_nt: TGTGCCAGTAGTATCCCTGACAGGGACACTGAAGCTTTCTTT
cdr3_aa: CASSIPDRDTEAFF

clone_size: few
j_call: TRBJ2-5
v_call: TRBV2
d_call: TRBD2
cdr3_nt: TGTGCCAGCAGTGGGGGAGGGGTAGAGACCCAGTACTTC
cdr3_aa: CASSGGGVETQYF

clone_size: -
j_call: TRBJ1-6
v_call: TRBV5-1
d_call: TRBD1
cdr3_nt: TGCGCCAGCAGCCTGGGACAGGGCGAAAATTCACCCCTCCACTTT
cdr3_aa: CASSLGQGENSPLHF